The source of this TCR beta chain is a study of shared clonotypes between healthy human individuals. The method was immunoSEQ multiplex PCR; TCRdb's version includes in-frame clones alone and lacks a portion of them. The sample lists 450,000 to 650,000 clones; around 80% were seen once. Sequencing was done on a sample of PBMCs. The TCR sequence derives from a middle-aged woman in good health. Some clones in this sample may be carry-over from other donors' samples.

The CDR3 bases are TGTGCCAGCAGCCTTGACAGGGAAGAGCAGTACTTC. Its protein is CASSLDREEQYF. The chain links TRBV28 to TRBJ2-7; 7 nucleotides line up with TRBD1. The CDR3 contains 12 residues. The germline gives CDR1 MDHEN, CDR2 SYDVKM. V lost 6 bases, J lost 7 bases, and 6 bases stayed unmatched. The whole variable domain, filled in from reference TRBV28 and TRBJ2-7, reads DVKVTQSSRYLVKRTGEKVFLECVQDMDHENMFWYRQDPGLGLRLIYFSYDVKMKEKGDIPEGYSVSREKKERFSLILESASTNQTSMYLCASSLDREEQYFGPGTRLTVT.